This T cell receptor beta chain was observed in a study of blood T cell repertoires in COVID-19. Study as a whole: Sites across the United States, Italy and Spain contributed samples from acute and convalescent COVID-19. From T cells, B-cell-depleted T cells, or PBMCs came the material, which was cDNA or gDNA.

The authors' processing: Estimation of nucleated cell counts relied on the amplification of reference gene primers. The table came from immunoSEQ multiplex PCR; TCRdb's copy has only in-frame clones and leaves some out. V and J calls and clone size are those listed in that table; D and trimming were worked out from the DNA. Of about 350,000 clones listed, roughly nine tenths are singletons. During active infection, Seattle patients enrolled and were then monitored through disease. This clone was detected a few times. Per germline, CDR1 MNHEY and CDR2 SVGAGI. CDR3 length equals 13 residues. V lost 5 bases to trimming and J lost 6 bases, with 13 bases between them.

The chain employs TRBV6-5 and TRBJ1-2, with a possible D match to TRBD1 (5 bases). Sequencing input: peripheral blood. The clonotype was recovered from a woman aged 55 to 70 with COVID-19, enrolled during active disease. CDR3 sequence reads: CASSPFGAHGYTF. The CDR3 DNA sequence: TGTGCCAGCAGTCCTTTTGGGGCCCATGGCTACACCTTC.